Listed here are 27 T cell receptor beta chains from one sample, sequenced in a study of early T cells in non-severe SARS-CoV-2 infection. TCRdb processed the 5' RACE reads anew with MiXCR; each CDR3 protein has one entry. The sample records 45,000 or so distinct CDR3 sequences, under 4.5% being singletons. Material: whole blood. All receptors derive from an adult who was a healthcare worker with PCR-confirmed SARS-CoV-2 infection or an uninfected control (not recorded which).

This clonotype showed up many times. The chain links TRBV12-3 or TRBV12-4 to TRBJ1-1; D gene uncertain. The CDR3 is made up of 13 amino acids. V gave up 5 bases and J gave up 7 bases, with 14 bases separating them. CDR3 in amino acids: CASSPPDGREAFF. DNA for the CDR3: TGTGCCAGCAGTCCTCCGGACGGGCGTGAAGCTTTCTTT.

This clonotype came up many times. The V gene is TRBV20-1, the J gene TRBJ2-7, with D tentatively TRBD2 (6 bases). The CDR3 is made up of 13 amino acids. Germline V CDR1 and CDR2: DFQATT, SNEGSKA (reference sequence). Deletions cut 4 bases from V and 1 base from J, with 11 bases between. As DNA, the CDR3 is TGCAGTGCTAAGCGGGTTACTTCCTACGAGCAGTACTTC. It encodes CSAKRVTSYEQYF.

This clonotype was counted at least ten times. The V call is TRBV9, the J call TRBJ2-1; 10 bases match TRBD2. J gave up 4 bases and V 3 bases, and 10 bases lay outside the gene matches. The CDR3 has 17 residues. The germline V gene has CDR1 SGDLS and CDR2 YYNGEE. The CDR3 reads CASSAESGRASYNEQFF. DNA for the CDR3: TGTGCCAGCAGCGCCGAGAGCGGGAGGGCGAGTTACAATGAGCAGTTCTTC.

Note on this clonotype: This may come from a read error, since a much larger clone is one base off. V usage is TRBV30 and J usage is TRBJ2-5; 8 positions agree with TRBD2. CDR3 length: 15 amino acids. Germline-derived CDR1 and CDR2 are GTSNPN and SVGIG (reference sequence). J gave up 4 bases and V 0 bases, and 7 bases lay outside the gene matches. CDR3 region: CAWSVPSGWTETQYF. Written as DNA, the CDR3 is TGTGCCTGGAGTGTACCTAGCGGGTGGACAGAGACCCAGTACTTC.

Notes on this clonotype: A much more abundant neighbour one base away suggests this may be a read error. The chain links TRBV20-1 to TRBJ1-3; D perhaps matches TRBD1 (5 bases). Germline-derived CDR1 and CDR2 are DFQATT and SNEGSKA (reference sequence). The CDR3 extends over 15 amino acids. CDR3 sequence: CSAWGRVSSGNSIYF. The CDR3 region has the DNA TGCAGTGCCTGGGGCAGGGTTAGCTCTGGAAACTCCATATATTTT.

The table lists this clonotype with many counts. The chain joins TRBV19 to TRBJ1-2; the D is unclear. Per the germline V gene, CDR1 is LNHDA and CDR2 is SQIVND (reference sequence). V shed 0 bases and J shed 0 bases, with 11 bases lying between them. This CDR3 is 16 amino acids long. Written as DNA, the CDR3 is TGTGCCAGTAGTATAGATATCGCGGGAGCTAACTATGGCTACACCTTC. It translates to CASSIDIAGANYGYTF. The whole variable domain, filled in from reference TRBV19 and TRBJ1-2, reads DGGITQSPKYLFRKEGQNVTLSCEQNLNHDAMYWYRQDPGQGLRLIYYSQIVNDFQKGDIAEGYSVSREKKESFPLTVTSAQKNPTAFYLCASSIDIAGANYGYTFGSGTRLTVV.

This clonotype was picked up many times. The chain recombines TRBV5-1 with TRBJ2-5; 8 nucleotides line up with TRBD1. Germline-derived CDR1 and CDR2 are SGHRS and YFSETQ. V lost 2 bases, J lost 3 bases, and 6 bases stayed unmatched. This CDR3 spans 15 amino acids. This CDR3 is CASSFYGTGEETQYF. CDR3 DNA: TGCGCCAGCAGCTTTTATGGGACAGGTGAAGAGACCCAGTACTTC.

This clonotype was found many times. The J gene is TRBJ2-3, the V gene TRBV2, with 8 bases lining up with TRBD2. From germline, CDR1 is SNHLY and CDR2 FYNNEI. This CDR3 spans 14 amino acids. V lost 8 bases to trimming and J lost 1 base; unmatched junction nucleotides: 5. The CDR3 DNA sequence: TGTGCCAGCCGACTAGCGTCCCGCACAGATACGCAGTATTTT. Translation: CASRLASRTDTQYF.

The table lists this clonotype with many counts. The J gene is TRBJ2-5, the V gene TRBV7-9, with D perhaps TRBD2 (6 bases). This CDR3 contains 15 residues. V was pared by 5 bases and J by 4 bases, with 17 bases between. Per the germline V gene, CDR1 is SEHNR and CDR2 is FQNEAQ (reference sequence). DNA of the CDR3: TGTGCCAGCAGCGATGTGGGGGGAATCGGAGAGACCCAGTACTTC. It encodes CASSDVGGIGETQYF.

Regarding this clonotype: A single base separates this from a much larger clone, so it may be a read error. The chain has TRBV12-3 or TRBV12-4 and TRBJ1-3; D not resolved. The CDR3 is made up of 15 amino acids. CDR3 nucleotides: TGTGCCAGCAGTTTAGGGTCCGTCCCTGGAAACACCACATATTTT. It encodes CASSLGSVPGNTTYF.

In its sample, this clonotype was seen many times. The rearrangement joins TRBV9 to TRBJ1-1; D call uncertain. The CDR3 spans 14 residues. Trimming cost V 0 bases and J 0 bases, with 6 bases left between them. Germline V gene sequence: CDR1 SGDLS, CDR2 YYNGEE. The CDR3 spells CASSVDVLNTEAFF. Written as DNA, the CDR3 is TGTGCCAGCAGCGTAGATGTACTGAACACTGAAGCTTTCTTT.

The sample holds a few counts of this clonotype. This chain joins TRBV11-3 and TRBJ2-2; tentatively, D is TRBD1 (5 bases). Germline V gene lookup returns CDR1 SGHNT and CDR2 YENEEA. The CDR3 spans 15 residues. The V gene lost 2 bases and the J gene lost 8 bases, with 15 bases spanning the gap. CDR3 DNA sequence: TGTGCCAGCAGCTTACGACAGAGGCCCGGAGGGGAGCTGTTTTTT. Its protein product is CASSLRQRPGGELFF. Full variable domain (missing parts from reference TRBV11-3 and TRBJ2-2): EAGVVQSPRYKIIEKKQPVAFWCNPISGHNTLYWYLQNLGQGPELLIRYENEEAVDDSQLPKDRFSAERLKGVDSTLKIQPAELGDSAVYLCASSLRQRPGGELFFGEGSRLTVL.

This clonotype was counted ten times or more. V usage is TRBV11-1 and J usage is TRBJ2-1; D gene unclear. This CDR3 region has 15 residues. The ends were cut back, 5 bases at V and 1 base at J, with 12 bases in the middle. CDR1 and CDR2 from the germline V gene are SGHAT and FQDESV (reference sequence). The chain's CDR3 is CASSRFGWSYNEQFF. CDR3 DNA: TGTGCCAGCAGCCGTTTCGGATGGTCCTACAATGAGCAGTTCTTC.

This clonotype has at least ten counts. For the CDR3, the DNA is TGTGCCAGTAGTCCGGACAGGATGCAAGAGACCCAGTACTTC. This gives the protein CASSPDRMQETQYF. The V gene is TRBV19, the J gene TRBJ2-5; 7 bases match TRBD1. Germline V gene lookup returns CDR1 LNHDA and CDR2 SQIVND (reference sequence). The CDR3 has 14 residues. With V trimmed by 5 bases and J by 2 bases, 5 bases remained unmatched.

For this clonotype: This sequence may be a read error, since a much larger clone differs from it by one base. The J gene is TRBJ2-2, the V gene TRBV19; D gene ambiguous. Germline lookup yields CDR1 LNHDA and CDR2 SQIVND (reference sequence). This CDR3 is built from 17 residues. The V and J ends lost 4 bases and 9 bases respectively, with 24 bases between them. The CDR3 nucleotides read TGTGCCAGTAGTACCCAATTTTCTGGGGTAGTCGCCTGGGAGCTGTTTTTT. This gives the protein CASSTQFSGVVAWELFF.

This clonotype was counted at least ten times. J is TRBJ1-4 and V is TRBV12-3 or TRBV12-4; TRBD1 is a possible D gene (6 bases). The CDR3 contains 15 residues. Trimming removed 5 bases from V and 4 bases from J, with 14 bases in between. This CDR3 is CASSTTGGGNEKLFF. The CDR3 region has the DNA TGTGCCAGCAGTACGACTGGAGGGGGTAATGAAAAACTGTTTTTT.

This sequence joins TRBV24-1 and TRBJ2-1; 10 nucleotides align to TRBD2. The J segment lost 2 bases and the V segment lost 1 base, leaving 10 bases of the junction unmatched. CDR3 size: 19 residues. CDR1 and CDR2 from the germline V gene are KGHDR and SFDVKD. The CDR3, as DNA: TGTGCCACCAGTGATTTTCGCCTAGCGGGAGAGGGGGCCTACAATGAGCAGTTCTTC. This sequence encodes CATSDFRLAGEGAYNEQFF.

The CDR3 nucleotides are TGTGCCAGCAGTTTAGGACAAATCAATGAGCAGTTCTTC. Protein product: CASSLGQINEQFF. The chain recombines TRBV12-3 or TRBV12-4 with TRBJ2-1; D is undetermined. This CDR3 is 13 amino acids long. Trimming removed 1 base from V and 6 bases from J, with 7 bases in between.

This clonotype showed up many times. This sequence joins TRBV20-1 and TRBJ2-3, with TRBD2 identical over 9 bases. The V segment lost 7 bases and the J segment 4 bases; nucleotides outside the gene matches: 9. The CDR3 spans 14 residues. Germline values: CDR1 DFQATT, CDR2 SNEGSKA (reference sequence). DNA for the CDR3: TGCAGTGGTGGTCTTAGCGGGGGTTCAGATACGCAGTATTTT. It translates to CSGGLSGGSDTQYF.

The V gene is TRBV30, the J gene TRBJ2-3, with D unclear. This CDR3 has 12 amino acids. Germline V lookup: CDR1 GTSNPN, CDR2 SVGIG (reference sequence). Trimming removed 0 bases at V and 0 bases at J, with 1 base between. The CDR3, as DNA: TGTGCCTGGAGTGTAAGCACAGATACGCAGTATTTT. Its translation is CAWSVSTDTQYF.

The chain recombines TRBV7-9 with TRBJ1-1; weak D call: TRBD1 (5 bases). V was cut by 5 bases and J by 0 bases, with 13 bases left in between. This CDR3 comprises 15 residues. CDR1 and CDR2 (germline): SEHNR, FQNEAQ (reference sequence). The CDR3 coding sequence is TGTGCCAGCAGCCGTTCCCAGGGAATGAACACTGAAGCTTTCTTT. It encodes CASSRSQGMNTEAFF. Variable domain in full (rest from reference TRBV7-9 and TRBJ1-1): DTGVSQNPRHKITKRGQNVTFRCDPISEHNRLYWYRQTLGQGPEFLTYFQNEAQLEKSRLLSDRFSAERPKGSFSTLEIQRTEQGDSAMYLCASSRSQGMNTEAFFGQGTRLTVV.

This chain links TRBV21-1 with TRBJ2-6; TRBD1 is the table's D call and was not checked against the DNA. TRBV21-1 is designated a pseudogene. The CDR3 has 19 residues. In nucleotides, the CDR3 is TGTGCCAGCAGCAAAGACCGGGACAGGGACTCCTCTGGGGCCAACGTCCTGACTTTC. Its protein is CASSKDRDRDSSGANVLTF.

The chain carries TRBV7-8 and TRBJ2-5, with 7 bases fitting TRBD2. Trimming removed 5 bases from V and 5 bases from J; junction bases left unmatched: 8. The CDR3 is made up of 14 amino acids. Germline V gene data show CDR1 as SGHVS and CDR2 as FQNEAQ. The CDR3: CASSPLALRETQYF. DNA for the CDR3: TGTGCCAGCAGCCCACTAGCGCTCAGGGAGACCCAGTACTTC. The full variable domain, completed using reference TRBV7-8 and TRBJ2-5, is GAGVSQSPRYKVAKRGQDVALRCDPISGHVSLFWYQQALGQGPEFLTYFQNEAQLDKSGLPSDRFFAERPEGSVSTLKIQRTQQEDSAVYLCASSPLALRETQYFGPGTRLLVL.

This clonotype came up many times. V is TRBV19 and J is TRBJ2-7; D gene ambiguous. Germline V gene sequence: CDR1 LNHDA, CDR2 SQIVND (reference sequence). V was trimmed by 1 base and J by 4 bases, leaving 5 bases between them. This CDR3 is 12 amino acids long. CDR3 sequence (DNA): TGTGCCAGTAGTATAGGCCTGTACGAGCAGTACTTC. Its translation is CASSIGLYEQYF.

This clonotype came up many times. The chain links TRBV18 to TRBJ1-4, with TRBD1 as a possible D gene (6 bases). Germline lookup yields CDR1 KGHSH and CDR2 LQKENI. The CDR3 has 15 residues. V lost 3 bases and J 4 bases, leaving 12 bases between the germline ends. The CDR3 loop is CASSPLGQLNEKLFF. Written as DNA, the CDR3 is TGTGCCAGCTCACCCCTCGGACAGCTTAATGAAAAACTGTTTTTT.

This clonotype was picked up one time. The chain recombines TRBV6-1 with TRBJ2-3; D call uncertain. This CDR3 has 11 residues. V was clipped by 7 bases and J by 5 bases, with 7 bases between them. CDR1 and CDR2 (germline): MNHNS, SASEGT. Written as DNA, the CDR3 is TGTGCCAGCATTCGGATAGATACGCAGTATTTT. Protein product: CASIRIDTQYF.

This clonotype was recorded many times. The chain has TRBV30 and TRBJ2-7, with D tentatively TRBD1 (6 bases). The CDR3 extends over 13 amino acids. V was shortened by 7 bases and J by 1 base, with 14 bases between the two germline ends. Germline values: CDR1 GTSNPN, CDR2 SVGIG (reference sequence). The CDR3, as DNA: TGTGCCTTTTCCCGGGACATTTCCTACGAGCAGTACTTC. Amino acids: CAFSRDISYEQYF.